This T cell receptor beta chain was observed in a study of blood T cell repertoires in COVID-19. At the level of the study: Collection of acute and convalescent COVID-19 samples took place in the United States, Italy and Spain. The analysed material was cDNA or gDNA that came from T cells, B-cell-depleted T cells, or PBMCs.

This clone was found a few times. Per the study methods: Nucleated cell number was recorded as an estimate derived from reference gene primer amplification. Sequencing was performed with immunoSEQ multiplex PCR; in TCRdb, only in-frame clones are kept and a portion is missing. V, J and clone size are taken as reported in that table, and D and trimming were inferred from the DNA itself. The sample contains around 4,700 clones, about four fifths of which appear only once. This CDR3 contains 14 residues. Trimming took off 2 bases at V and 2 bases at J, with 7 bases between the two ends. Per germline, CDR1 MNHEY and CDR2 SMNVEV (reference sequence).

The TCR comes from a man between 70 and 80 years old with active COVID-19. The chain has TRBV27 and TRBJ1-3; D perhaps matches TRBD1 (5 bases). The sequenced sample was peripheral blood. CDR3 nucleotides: TGTGCCAGCAGTTTAAGCAGGGCTGGAAACACCATATATTTT. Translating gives CASSLSRAGNTIYF.